Listed below are T cell receptor beta chains from one sample, sequenced in a study of cytomegalovirus exposure and HLA in healthy donors. Sequencing used immunoSEQ multiplex PCR; TCRdb keeps in-frame clones, though not all of them. Of 260,000 or so clones listed, roughly 89% are singletons. Sequenced: PBMCs. The receptors come from a man aged 18 to 35 in good health and CMV-seronegative. CDR3s include the opening cysteine and the closing phenylalanine or tryptophan. D genes are given only for firm matches. Where a row states a size, it is once, few, many or the class of an expanded clone; other rows omit it.

CDR3: CASSPRLQGTLNEQFF; DNA: TGTGCCAGCTCACCTCGGTTGCAGGGGACCCTCAATGAGCAGTTCTTC; J: TRBJ2-1; V: TRBV18; D: -; size: -
CDR3: CASSSPRLRVGANVLTF; DNA: TGTGCCAGCAGCTCCCCGCGGCTCAGGGTGGGGGCCAACGTCCTGACTTTC; J: TRBJ2-6; V: TRBV11-2; D: -; size: -
CDR3: CAWRGAGATNEKLFF; DNA: TGTGCCTGGAGGGGAGCAGGGGCGACTAATGAAAAACTGTTTTTT; J: TRBJ1-4; V: TRBV30; D: -; size: -
CDR3: CASRSGTSDNNEQFF; DNA: TGTGCCAGCCGAAGTGGGACTAGCGATAACAATGAGCAGTTCTTC; J: TRBJ2-1; V: TRBV6-4; D: TRBD2; size: many
CDR3: CASWDSGRGYGYTF; DNA: TGTGCCAGCTGGGACTCCGGGAGGGGCTATGGCTACACCTTC; J: TRBJ1-2; V: TRBV28; D: -; size: -
CDR3: CASSSPKTVKQNTGELFF; DNA: TGTGCCAGCAGCTCACCTAAGACAGTGAAGCAGAACACCGGGGAGCTGTTTTTT; J: TRBJ2-2; V: TRBV7-9; D: -; size: once
CDR3: CASKEDRVSAGYTF; DNA: TGTGCCAGCAAGGAAGACAGGGTATCCGCTGGCTACACCTTC; J: TRBJ1-2; V: TRBV2; D: TRBD1; size: -
CDR3: CASSSGSLYEQYF; DNA: TGTGCCAGCAGCTCCGGGAGCCTCTACGAGCAGTACTTC; J: TRBJ2-7; V: TRBV5-4; D: -; size: -
CDR3: CASSILRWTENTGELFF; DNA: TGTGCCAGCAGCATTTTGAGATGGACAGAGAACACCGGGGAGCTGTTTTTT; J: TRBJ2-2; V: TRBV7-9; D: -; size: -
CDR3: CATSKDRMGYEQYF; DNA: TGTGCCACCAGCAAGGACAGGATGGGGTACGAGCAGTACTTC; J: TRBJ2-7; V: TRBV15; D: TRBD1; size: -
CDR3: CASNSGGVSPQHF; DNA: TGTGCCAGCAACTCGGGGGGAGTCTCGCCCCAGCATTTT; J: TRBJ1-5; V: TRBV2; D: -; size: -
CDR3: CASSLVGLGAGVRTGELFF; DNA: TGTGCCAGCAGCTTAGTAGGCCTTGGGGCGGGAGTTCGCACCGGGGAGCTGTTTTTT; J: TRBJ2-2; V: TRBV7-9; D: TRBD2; size: -
CDR3: CASSLTGVINSPLHF; DNA: TGTGCCAGCAGCTTGACAGGAGTTATTAATTCACCCCTCCACTTT; J: TRBJ1-6; V: TRBV7-2; D: -; size: -
CDR3: CASSFGRGDEQYF; DNA: TGTGCCAGCAGTTTTGGCAGGGGGGACGAGCAGTACTTC; J: TRBJ2-7; V: TRBV28; D: -; size: once
CDR3: CASTTRVRETQYF; DNA: TGTGCCAGCACCACCCGGGTGAGGGAGACCCAGTACTTC; J: TRBJ2-5; V: TRBV6-6; D: -; size: -
CDR3: CSVGQARGEAFF; DNA: TGCAGCGTTGGACAGGCTCGGGGTGAAGCTTTCTTT; J: TRBJ1-1; V: TRBV29-1; D: -; size: few
CDR3: CATKWEAGTGELFF; DNA: TGTGCCACAAAATGGGAGGCCGGCACCGGGGAGCTGTTTTTT; J: TRBJ2-2; V: TRBV19; D: -; size: -
CDR3: CASSYGLESTEAFF; DNA: TGTGCCAGCAGTTACGGTCTGGAGAGCACTGAAGCTTTCTTT; J: TRBJ1-1; V: TRBV6-5; D: -; size: -
CDR3: CASSRGQGADEQYF; DNA: TGTGCCAGCAGCCGGGGACAGGGGGCGGACGAGCAGTACTTC; J: TRBJ2-7; V: TRBV5-6; D: TRBD1; size: -
CDR3: CASGGNEQFF; DNA: TGTGCCAGTGGAGGGAATGAGCAGTTCTTC; J: TRBJ2-1; V: TRBV19; D: -; size: -
CDR3: CSVPGGSANYGYTF; DNA: TGCAGCGTTCCAGGGGGCTCGGCTAACTATGGCTACACCTTC; J: TRBJ1-2; V: TRBV29-1; D: TRBD1; size: -
CDR3: CASSLEGGAWSGDYGYTF; DNA: TGTGCCAGCAGCTTGGAAGGGGGCGCTTGGTCAGGGGACTATGGCTACACCTTC; J: TRBJ1-2; V: TRBV5-5; D: TRBD1; size: -
CDR3: CASSALDRVGGANVLTF; DNA: TGTGCCAGTAGTGCTCTGGACAGGGTAGGTGGGGCCAACGTCCTGACTTTC; J: TRBJ2-6; V: TRBV19; D: TRBD1; size: -
CDR3: CASSQGTTGGYNEQFF; DNA: TGCGCCAGCAGCCAAGGGACCACAGGGGGGTACAATGAGCAGTTCTTC; J: TRBJ2-1; V: TRBV5-1; D: TRBD1; size: -
CDR3: CASSPRGATYEQYF; DNA: TGTGCCAGCAGCCCCCGGGGGGCGACCTACGAGCAGTACTTC; J: TRBJ2-7; V: TRBV27; D: -; size: once
CDR3: CASSQDDRGDQPQHF; DNA: TGTGCCAGCAGCCAAGATGATCGGGGGGACCAGCCCCAGCATTTT; J: TRBJ1-5; V: TRBV4-2; D: -; size: -
CDR3: CAWAWGTSGYNEQFF; DNA: TGTGCCTGGGCGTGGGGGACTAGCGGGTACAATGAGCAGTTCTTC; J: TRBJ2-1; V: TRBV30; D: TRBD2; size: -
CDR3: CASSLTSGATNEKLFF; DNA: TGTGCCAGCAGTTTGACATCGGGAGCGACTAATGAAAAACTGTTTTTT; J: TRBJ1-4; V: TRBV28; D: -; size: -
CDR3: CASSYSTGRNQPQHF; DNA: TGTGCCAGCAGTTACTCGACAGGGCGCAATCAGCCCCAGCATTTT; J: TRBJ1-5; V: TRBV6-6; D: TRBD1; size: once
CDR3: CASDRRPGGGPNQPQHF; DNA: TGTGCCAGCGATCGGCGTCCGGGAGGGGGCCCCAATCAGCCCCAGCATTTT; J: TRBJ1-5; V: TRBV28; D: TRBD1; size: once
CDR3: CASTPLSLAGEYRPQYF; DNA: TGTGCCAGCACCCCCCTCTCACTAGCGGGAGAGTATCGCCCCCAGTACTTC; J: TRBJ2-7; V: TRBV28; D: TRBD2; size: -
CDR3: CASSLSGGGYEQYF; DNA: TGTGCCAGCAGTTTAAGTGGGGGGGGCTACGAGCAGTACTTC; J: TRBJ2-7; V: TRBV27; D: TRBD2; size: once
CDR3: CASSSKPGTDTQYF; DNA: TGTGCCAGCAGTTCAAAGCCCGGGACAGATACGCAGTATTTT; J: TRBJ2-3; V: TRBV27; D: -; size: -
CDR3: CASTVKKRGLGQNIQYF; DNA: TGTGCCAGCACCGTAAAGAAAAGGGGACTGGGACAAAACATTCAGTACTTC; J: TRBJ2-4; V: TRBV25-1; D: -; size: -
CDR3: CASSLVSFRRMNTEAFF; DNA: TGTGCCAGCAGCTTGGTCTCCTTCCGGCGGATGAACACTGAAGCTTTCTTT; J: TRBJ1-1; V: TRBV5-4; D: -; size: -
CDR3: CASRGDYETQYF; DNA: TGTGCCAGCAGAGGGGACTATGAGACCCAGTACTTC; J: TRBJ2-5; V: TRBV28; D: TRBD2; size: -
CDR3: CASSERTVSGGNTIYF; DNA: TGTGCCAGCAGTGAACGGACAGTAAGTGGTGGAAACACCATATATTTT; J: TRBJ1-3; V: TRBV6-1; D: -; size: -
CDR3: CASTRGGVGANVLTF; DNA: TGTGCCAGCACTAGAGGGGGGGTCGGGGCCAACGTCCTGACTTTC; J: TRBJ2-6; V: TRBV5-4; D: -; size: -
CDR3: CASSPRDTGELFF; DNA: TGTGCCAGCTCACCCAGGGACACCGGGGAGCTGTTTTTT; J: TRBJ2-2; V: TRBV18; D: -; size: once
CDR3: CASGLGEGKAFF; DNA: TGTGCTAGTGGCCTCGGGGAGGGGAAGGCTTTCTTT; J: TRBJ1-1; V: TRBV12-5; D: -; size: -
CDR3: CASSSFDSSYNEQFF; DNA: TGTGCCAGCAGCTCCTTCGACAGCTCCTACAATGAGCAGTTCTTC; J: TRBJ2-1; V: TRBV7-9; D: -; size: -
CDR3: CASSLRAWEGEGPRNTIYF; DNA: TGTGCCAGCAGCCTGAGGGCTTGGGAAGGGGAGGGGCCTCGAAACACCATATATTTT; J: TRBJ1-3; V: TRBV6-4; D: -; size: -
CDR3: CASSTTSRVPLHF; DNA: TGTGCCAGCAGTACTACTTCGAGAGTACCCCTCCACTTT; J: TRBJ1-6; V: TRBV6-5; D: -; size: -
CDR3: CASSFRSATGELFF; DNA: TGTGCCAGCAGCTTTCGGAGCGCCACCGGGGAGCTGTTTTTT; J: TRBJ2-2; V: TRBV11-2; D: -; size: -
CDR3: CASRTGPRRVF; DNA: TGTGCCAGCAGAACCGGCCCTCGGCGGGTCTTC; J: TRBJ2-1; V: TRBV28; D: -; size: -
CDR3: CASSLTGGSYNEQFF; DNA: TGTGCCAGCAGCTTAACGGGGGGCTCCTACAATGAGCAGTTCTTC; J: TRBJ2-1; V: TRBV7-2; D: TRBD2; size: -
CDR3: CASVPLGQSPYEQYF; DNA: TGTGCCAGTGTTCCATTGGGGCAGTCCCCCTACGAGCAGTACTTC; J: TRBJ2-7; V: TRBV6-1; D: -; size: -
CDR3: CASSLGSPPEAFF; DNA: TGTGCCAGCAGTTTGGGCTCCCCCCCTGAAGCTTTCTTT; J: TRBJ1-1; V: TRBV28; D: -; size: -
CDR3: CASSQDSGGPSYNEQFF; DNA: TGCGCCAGCAGCCAAGATAGCGGCGGTCCTTCCTACAATGAGCAGTTCTTC; J: TRBJ2-1; V: TRBV4-1; D: -; size: -
CDR3: CASEGYRGRGETQYF; DNA: TGTGCCAGCGAAGGTTACAGGGGGCGAGGAGAGACCCAGTACTTC; J: TRBJ2-5; V: TRBV6-1; D: TRBD1; size: -
CDR3: CASSQDRRQGSGYTF; DNA: TGCGCCAGCAGCCAAGATCGGAGGCAGGGGAGCGGCTACACCTTC; J: TRBJ1-2; V: TRBV4-1; D: -; size: -